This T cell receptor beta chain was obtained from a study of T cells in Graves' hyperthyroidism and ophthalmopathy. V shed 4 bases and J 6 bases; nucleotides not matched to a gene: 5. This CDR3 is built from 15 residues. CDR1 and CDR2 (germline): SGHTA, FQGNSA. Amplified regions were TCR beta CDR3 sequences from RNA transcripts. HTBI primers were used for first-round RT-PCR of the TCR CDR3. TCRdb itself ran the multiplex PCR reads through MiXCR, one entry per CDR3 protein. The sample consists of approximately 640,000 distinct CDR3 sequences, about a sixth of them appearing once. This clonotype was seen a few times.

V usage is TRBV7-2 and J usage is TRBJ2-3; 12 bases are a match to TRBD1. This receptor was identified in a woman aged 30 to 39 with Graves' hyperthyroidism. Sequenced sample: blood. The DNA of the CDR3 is TGTGCCAGCAGCTACGGGACAGGGGGCCTGGATACGCAGTATTTT. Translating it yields CASSYGTGGLDTQYF.